This T cell receptor (beta chain) is from a study of cytomegalovirus exposure and HLA in healthy donors. Broader study findings: A missense variant in DCLRE1C was later tied to TCR beta V- and J-gene trimming.

Worth noting for this clone: What it binds is not known.

The CDR3 has 17 residues. Germline loops: CDR1 SGHTA, CDR2 FQGTGA. V shed 5 bases, J shed 5 bases, and the junction held 8 bases outside the gene matches. The study ran its PCR with 60 Vbeta and 13 Jbeta primers. The table came from immunoSEQ multiplex PCR; TCRdb's copy has only in-frame clones and leaves some out. Seen here are 95,000 to 150,000 clones, over 60% observed once, and the top ten hold more than 1.5%. The chain is built from TRBV7-3 and TRBJ2-5; 16 bases match TRBD2. Sequencing used PBMCs. This receptor was obtained from a man aged 18-30 years in good health and CMV-seronegative. The DNA for the CDR3 is TGTGCCAGCAGCCCCGGGACTAGCGGGGGGGCCGTGGAGACCCAGTACTTC. Amino acid sequence: CASSPGTSGGAVETQYF.